These 13 T cell receptor beta chains came from one sample sequenced in a study of blood T cells in healthy people across ages. Through a sample-barcoded 5' primer and a J-beta primer mix, a second PCR was run for roughly 6 to 11 cycles. TCRdb passed the 5' RACE reads through MiXCR, listing each CDR3 protein once. The sample has hundreds of thousands of distinct CDR3 sequences; 40% to 45% are singletons. Material: blood. Every receptor here comes from an elderly man in good health.

This clonotype was picked up one time. The V gene is TRBV13, the J gene TRBJ2-4, with 10 positions matching TRBD2. CDR1 and CDR2 from the germline V gene are PRHDT and FYEKMQ (reference sequence). This CDR3 comprises 17 residues. V lost 4 bases and J lost 0; bases outside the gene matches: 6. CDR3 region: CASSSRTSGIAKNIQYF. Written as DNA, the CDR3 is TGTGCCAGCAGCTCCAGGACTAGCGGAATAGCCAAAAACATTCAGTACTTC.

This clonotype turned up a few times. V and J are TRBV10-3 and TRBJ2-5; maybe TRBD1 (5 bases). Trimming stripped 3 bases from V and 2 bases from J, with 13 bases between. The CDR3 contains 15 residues. Germline CDR1 and CDR2: ENHRY and SYGVKD. The CDR3: CAISESVTVQETQYF. The CDR3, as DNA: TGTGCCATCAGTGAATCCGTGACAGTACAAGAGACCCAGTACTTC.

J is TRBJ2-1 and V is TRBV7-2, with D perhaps matching TRBD1 (6 bases). Trimming took off 5 bases at V and 0 bases at J, with 14 bases between the two ends. The CDR3 is 16 residues long. The germline V gene encodes CDR1 SGHTA and CDR2 FQGNSA. The CDR3 DNA reads TGTGCCAGCAGCGCCCCAGGGGCACGCTCCTACAATGAGCAGTTCTTC. It yields the protein CASSAPGARSYNEQFF.

The V and J genes are TRBV24-1 and TRBJ2-3, with 9 bases aligning to TRBD1. There are 16 residues in the CDR3. Germline CDR1 reads KGHDR; CDR2 reads SFDVKD. The V segment lost 3 bases and the J segment 2 bases; nucleotides outside the gene matches: 5. The CDR3 nucleotides are TGTGCCACCAGTGATCCCGGGACAGGGAACACAGATACGCAGTATTTT. Translated, it gives CATSDPGTGNTDTQYF.

The chain links TRBV28 to TRBJ2-7; tentatively, D is TRBD2 (5 bases). The CDR3 sequence is 11 residues long. Trimming left V 8 bases short and J 6 bases short, with 11 bases between. Per germline, CDR1 MDHEN and CDR2 SYDVKM. CDR3 loop: CASGLDFEQYF. The CDR3 DNA reads as TGTGCCAGCGGTCTGGACTTCGAGCAGTACTTC.

The CDR3 region is CASSPEGSGTGRFYEQYF. The CDR3 DNA reads as TGTGCCAGCAGTCCCGAGGGGTCGGGGACAGGGAGGTTCTACGAGCAGTACTTC. V and J are TRBV12-3 or TRBV12-4 and TRBJ2-7; TRBD1 matches 9 bases. The CDR3 totals 18 residues. V dropped 5 bases and J dropped 3; count of bases not matched to a gene: 17.

This sequence joins TRBV29-1 and TRBJ1-1; D ambiguous. Germline lookup yields CDR1 SQVTM and CDR2 ANQGSEA. V was trimmed by 1 base and J by 6 bases, leaving 18 bases between them. The CDR3 has 15 amino acids. The CDR3 is CSVEAEGAVLAEAFF. As DNA, the CDR3 is TGCAGCGTTGAAGCGGAAGGCGCAGTTTTGGCTGAAGCTTTCTTT.

The sample holds many counts of this clonotype. The chain uses TRBV29-1 and TRBJ2-5; D might be TRBD2 (6 bases). The CDR3 has 14 amino acids. Trimming took off 5 bases at V and 1 base at J, with 14 bases between the two ends. Germline loops: CDR1 SQVTM, CDR2 ANQGSEA. The CDR3 sequence: CSVSVVGGQETQYF. The CDR3 DNA sequence: TGCAGCGTTTCGGTGGTCGGGGGCCAAGAGACCCAGTACTTC. The full variable domain, with the rest looked up from reference TRBV29-1 and TRBJ2-5, is SAVISQKPSRDICQRGTSLTIQCQVDSQVTMMFWYRQQPGQSLTLIATANQGSEATYESGFVIDKFPISRPNLTFSTLTVSNMSPEDSSIYLCSVSVVGGQETQYFGPGTRLLVL.

This chain connects TRBV5-1 to TRBJ1-6, with 11 bases matching TRBD1. The CDR3 spans 15 residues. Unmatched junction bases numbered 4, after V lost 3 bases and J lost 8 bases. Germline CDR1 SGHRS, CDR2 YFSETQ. In nucleotides, the CDR3 is TGCGCCAGCAGCTCCGAGGACAGGGGGCATTCACCCCTCCACTTT. Residues: CASSSEDRGHSPLHF.

The rearrangement uses TRBV5-4 and TRBJ2-4, with a tentative D call TRBD2 (6 bases). The CDR3 loop spans 16 amino acids. The V gene's germline CDR1 is SGHNT and CDR2 YYREEE (reference sequence). V was pared by 3 bases and J by 5 bases, with 18 bases between. In DNA, the CDR3 is TGTGCCAGCAGCTCACTCACCCCCACGGGAGAAAACATTCAGTACTTC. This encodes CASSSLTPTGENIQYF.

The chain is built from TRBV6-1 and TRBJ1-2, with a tentative D call TRBD1 (6 bases). From germline, CDR1 is MNHNS and CDR2 SASEGT. V was trimmed by 3 bases and J by 4 bases, leaving 9 bases between them. The CDR3 sequence is 13 residues long. The CDR3 protein is CASSDGTIYGYTF. In DNA form, the CDR3 reads TGTGCCAGCAGTGACGGGACAATCTATGGCTACACCTTC.

This clonotype was counted a few times. This chain uses TRBV6-6 with TRBJ2-5; D possibly corresponds to TRBD1 (6 bases). The CDR3 extends over 14 amino acids. Trimming shortened V by 0 bases and J by 5 bases, and 10 bases separated the two germline ends. Germline lookup yields CDR1 MNHNY and CDR2 SVGAGI (reference sequence). The CDR3 sequence: CASSYSGQGETQYF. DNA of the CDR3: TGTGCCAGCAGTTACTCGGGGCAGGGGGAGACCCAGTACTTC.

The CDR3 coding sequence is TGTGCCAGCAGACGCCGGGGGGTTCAAGAGACCCAGTACTTC. Translation gives CASRRRGVQETQYF. The rearrangement joins TRBV2 to TRBJ2-5; 7 bases align to TRBD2. Germline loops: CDR1 SNHLY, CDR2 FYNNEI. V shed 6 bases and J 2 bases; nucleotides not matched to a gene: 6. The CDR3 contains 14 residues.